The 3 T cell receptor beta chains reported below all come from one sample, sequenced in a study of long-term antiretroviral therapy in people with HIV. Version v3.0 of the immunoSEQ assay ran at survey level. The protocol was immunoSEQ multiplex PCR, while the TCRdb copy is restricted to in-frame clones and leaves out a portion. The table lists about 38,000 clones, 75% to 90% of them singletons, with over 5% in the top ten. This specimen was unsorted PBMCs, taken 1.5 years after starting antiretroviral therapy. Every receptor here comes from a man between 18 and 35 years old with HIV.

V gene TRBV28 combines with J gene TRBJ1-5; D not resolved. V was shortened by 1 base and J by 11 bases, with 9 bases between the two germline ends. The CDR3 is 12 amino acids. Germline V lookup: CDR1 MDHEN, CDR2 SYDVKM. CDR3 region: CASSLSEGSQHF. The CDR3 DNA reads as TGTGCCAGCAGTTTATCTGAGGGCTCCCAGCATTTT.

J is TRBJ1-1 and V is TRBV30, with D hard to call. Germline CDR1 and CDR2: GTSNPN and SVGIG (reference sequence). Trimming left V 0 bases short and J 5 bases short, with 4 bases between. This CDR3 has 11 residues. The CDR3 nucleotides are TGTGCCTGGAGTGTAGTGACTGAAGCTTTCTTT. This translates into CAWSVVTEAFF. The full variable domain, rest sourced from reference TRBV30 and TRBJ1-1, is SQTIHQWPATLVQPVGSPLSLECTVEGTSNPNLYWYRQAAGRGLQLLFYSVGIGQISSEVPQNLSASRPQDRQFILSSKKLLLSDSGFYLCAWSVVTEAFFGQGTRLTVV.

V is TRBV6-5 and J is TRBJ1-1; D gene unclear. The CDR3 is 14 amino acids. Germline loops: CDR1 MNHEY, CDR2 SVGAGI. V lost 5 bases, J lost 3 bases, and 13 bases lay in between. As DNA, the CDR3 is TGTGCCAGCAGTCCCCGGGCTGCGGACACTGAAGCTTTCTTT. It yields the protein CASSPRAADTEAFF.